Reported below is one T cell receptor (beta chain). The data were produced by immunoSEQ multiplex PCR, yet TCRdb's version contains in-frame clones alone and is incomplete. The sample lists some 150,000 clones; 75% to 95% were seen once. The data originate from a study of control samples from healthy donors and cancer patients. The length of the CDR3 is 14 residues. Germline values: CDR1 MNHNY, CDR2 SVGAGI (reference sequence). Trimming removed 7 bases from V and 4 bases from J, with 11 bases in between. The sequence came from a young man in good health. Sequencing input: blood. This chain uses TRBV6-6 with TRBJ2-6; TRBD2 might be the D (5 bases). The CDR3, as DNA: TGTGCCAGCAAAGAGGGAACCGGGGCCAACGTCCTGACTTTC. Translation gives CASKEGTGANVLTF.